The 13 T cell receptor beta chains given below trace back to one sample, sequenced in a study of cytomegalovirus exposure and HLA in healthy donors. In the PCR, 60 Vbeta and 13 Jbeta primers were used. Produced via immunoSEQ multiplex PCR; TCRdb's table is partial and in-frame only. The data show fewer than 50,000 clones, approximately 57% seen once. Sequencing was done on a sample of PBMCs. These receptors were taken from a man aged 60 to 75 in good health and CMV-seropositive.

The rearrangement joins TRBV11-1 to TRBJ2-3; 13 positions match TRBD2. V shed 5 bases and J 5 bases; nucleotides not matched to a gene: 7. Germline V gene lookup returns CDR1 SGHAT and CDR2 FQDESV (reference sequence). This CDR3 is 16 amino acids long. This CDR3 reads CASSHRTSGRKDTQYF. The CDR3 DNA follows: TGTGCCAGCAGCCACAGGACTAGCGGGAGAAAAGATACGCAGTATTTT.

The chain recombines TRBV9 with TRBJ2-3; D remains unclear. Germline V CDR1 and CDR2: SGDLS, YYNGEE. The ends were cut back, 2 bases at V and 1 base at J, with 8 bases in the middle. This CDR3 has 14 amino acids. Here the CDR3 DNA reads TGTGCCAGCAGCGTGTCGTATCGCACAGATACGCAGTATTTT. Translating gives CASSVSYRTDTQYF.

V gene TRBV21-1 combines with J gene TRBJ2-7; the tabulated D call, TRBD2, remains unverified against the DNA. TRBV21-1 is a known pseudogene. This CDR3 contains 16 residues. CDR3 region: CASTTGTSGTSYEQYF. CDR3 in DNA: TGTGCCAGCACCACCGGGACTAGCGGGACTTCCTACGAGCAGTACTTC.

V usage is TRBV13 and J usage is TRBJ2-1; 8 nucleotides line up with TRBD2. Germline V gene lookup returns CDR1 PRHDT and CDR2 FYEKMQ (reference sequence). V dropped 3 bases and J dropped 7; count of bases not matched to a gene: 8. The CDR3 is 15 residues long. In nucleotides, the CDR3 is TGTGCCAGCAGCTTTAGCGGGACGGTCAGTAATGAGCAGTTCTTC. Its protein product is CASSFSGTVSNEQFF.

In its sample, this clone ranks as medium-sized. The CDR3: CASSPARGRFTDTQYF. CDR3 sequence (DNA): TGCGCCAGCAGCCCCGCAAGAGGTCGATTCACAGATACGCAGTATTTT. The chain joins TRBV4-3 to TRBJ2-3; D is unresolved. Germline values: CDR1 LGHNA, CDR2 YSLEER. The CDR3 is made up of 16 amino acids. The V end lost 4 bases, the J end lost 2 bases, and 16 bases lay between the germline ends.

V is TRBV30 and J is TRBJ2-3, with D maybe TRBD1 (6 bases). Germline V gene data show CDR1 as GTSNPN and CDR2 as SVGIG (reference sequence). Deletions cut 4 bases from V and 0 bases from J, with 14 bases between. This CDR3 contains 15 residues. For the CDR3, the DNA is TGTGCCTGGATGGATGGGGGCGGAAGCACAGATACGCAGTATTTT. Translating gives CAWMDGGGSTDTQYF. Based on the CDR3 plus reference TRBV30 and TRBJ2-3, the full variable domain is SQTIHQWPATLVQPVGSPLSLECTVEGTSNPNLYWYRQAAGRGLQLLFYSVGIGQISSEVPQNLSASRPQDRQFILSSKKLLLSDSGFYLCAWMDGGGSTDTQYFGPGTRLTVL.

This chain joins TRBV5-1 and TRBJ2-7; D gene ambiguous. This CDR3 spans 17 amino acids. Germline CDR1 and CDR2: SGHRS and YFSETQ. V was cut by 0 bases and J by 2 bases, with 18 bases left in between. The CDR3 bases are TGCGCCAGCAGCTTGGCCCCTGGGCGTGCCGGTCCCTACGAGCAGTACTTC. Translating it yields CASSLAPGRAGPYEQYF.

This clone was seen only a few times. The chain is built from TRBV9 and TRBJ2-7; tentatively, D is TRBD1 (6 bases). This CDR3 is 13 amino acids long. Trimming removed 4 bases from V and 6 bases from J, with 14 bases in between. The germline CDR1 and CDR2 sequences are SGDLS and YYNGEE. CDR3 in DNA: TGTGCCAGCAGCCCAAGACAGGTTGGCGAGCAGTACTTC. Residues: CASSPRQVGEQYF.

This chain uses TRBV27 with TRBJ2-1; TRBD1 agrees at 7 bases. CDR3 length: 14 amino acids. Germline trimming cut 4 bases from V and 2 bases from J; bases unmatched to any gene: 2. Germline V gives CDR1 MNHEY, CDR2 SMNVEV (reference sequence). As DNA, the CDR3 is TGTGCCAGCAGTTCGGGACAGACCTACAATGAGCAGTTCTTC. Translation gives CASSSGQTYNEQFF.

As regards this clone: At one end, the junction sequence differs from germline, possibly due to a read error. This rearrangement joins TRBV7-7 to TRBJ2-1; D is possibly TRBD1 (5 bases). Looked up from germline, CDR1 is SSHAT and CDR2 is FNYEAQ (reference sequence). CDR3 length: 14 amino acids. The CDR3 spells CASSPGSSYNEQFF. The CDR3 bases are TGTGCTAGCAGCCCAGGGTCGTCCTACAATGAGCAGTTCTTC. The variable domain in full, with the rest retrieved from reference TRBV7-7 and TRBJ2-1, is GAGVSQSPRYKVTKRGQDVTLRCDPISSHATLYWYQQALGQGPEFLTYFNYEAQPDKSGLPSDRFSAERPEGSISTLTIQRTEQRDSAMYRCASSPGSSYNEQFFGPGTRLTVL.

The gene calls are TRBV7-9 and TRBJ1-1; TRBD1 agrees at 8 bases. Germline CDR1 is SEHNR and CDR2 is FQNEAQ (reference sequence). The CDR3 extends over 14 amino acids. With 2 bases clipped from V and 2 bases from J, the junction kept 1 base outside the gene matches. CDR3 loop: CASSLQGANTEAFF. The CDR3 DNA follows: TGTGCCAGCAGCTTACAGGGGGCCAACACTGAAGCTTTCTTT.

This clone is a singleton in its sample. The chain recombines TRBV2 with TRBJ2-4, with no clear D. V gave up 4 bases and J gave up 0 bases, with 10 bases separating them. The CDR3 is 15 residues long. Germline CDR1 and CDR2: SNHLY and FYNNEI. Written as DNA, the CDR3 is TGTGCCAGCAGTGTCGTTGCGGAAGCCAAAAACATTCAGTACTTC. The encoded protein is CASSVVAEAKNIQYF.

This clone was picked up one time. The chain uses TRBV7-9 and TRBJ1-1, with a tentative D call TRBD1 (6 bases). This CDR3 spans 14 amino acids. The ends were cut back, 4 bases at V and 11 bases at J, with 20 bases in the middle. The germline V gene encodes CDR1 SEHNR and CDR2 FQNEAQ (reference sequence). The CDR3 DNA is TGTGCCAGCAGCTCAGCGGACGACAGGAGTGAGGCTTTCTTT. Encoded protein: CASSSADDRSEAFF.